The text below deals with one TCR beta chain. What it binds is not known. CDR1 is WNHNN, CDR2 SYGVQD, per germline (reference sequence). The CDR3 length is 14 residues. Trimming shortened V by 6 bases and J by 2 bases, and 12 bases separated the two germline ends. PCR used 60 Vbeta primers and 13 Jbeta primers. Assay: immunoSEQ multiplex PCR; the TCRdb copy retains only in-frame clones and omits some. The sample comprises approximately 150,000 clones, around 78% of which are singletons, and about 2.4% rests with the top ten. The entry originates in a study of cytomegalovirus exposure and HLA in healthy donors. Study-wide results and limits: It is likely that the observed cluster of highly shared sequence variants was a sequencing artifact. Productive status was seen about 87% or about 30% of the time for most TCR beta V segments in an earlier analysis.

The receptor was isolated from a woman younger than 35 in good health and CMV-seropositive. Sequences were obtained from PBMCs. The chain combines TRBV10-1 with TRBJ2-3, with D possibly being TRBD2 (6 bases). CDR3 region: CASRKGGATDTQYF. DNA of the CDR3: TGCGCCAGCAGGAAGGGAGGCGCCACAGATACGCAGTATTTT.